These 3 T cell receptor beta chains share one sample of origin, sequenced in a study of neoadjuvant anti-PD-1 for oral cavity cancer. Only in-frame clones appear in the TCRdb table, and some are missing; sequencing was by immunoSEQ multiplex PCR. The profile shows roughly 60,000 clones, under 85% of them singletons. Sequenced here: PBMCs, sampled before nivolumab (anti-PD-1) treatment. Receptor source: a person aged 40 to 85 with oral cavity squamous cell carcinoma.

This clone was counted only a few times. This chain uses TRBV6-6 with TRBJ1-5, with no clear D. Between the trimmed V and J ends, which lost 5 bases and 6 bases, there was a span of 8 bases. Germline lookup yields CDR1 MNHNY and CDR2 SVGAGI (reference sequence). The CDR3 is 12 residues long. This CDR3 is CASSAMGQPQHF. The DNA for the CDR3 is TGTGCCAGCAGTGCCATGGGTCAGCCCCAGCATTTT.

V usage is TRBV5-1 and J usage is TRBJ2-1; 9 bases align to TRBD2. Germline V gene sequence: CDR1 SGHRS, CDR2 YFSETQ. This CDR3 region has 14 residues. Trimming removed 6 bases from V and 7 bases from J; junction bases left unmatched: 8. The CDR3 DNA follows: TGCGCCAGCAACTGGACTAGCGACCCTAATGAGCAGTTCTTC. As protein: CASNWTSDPNEQFF.

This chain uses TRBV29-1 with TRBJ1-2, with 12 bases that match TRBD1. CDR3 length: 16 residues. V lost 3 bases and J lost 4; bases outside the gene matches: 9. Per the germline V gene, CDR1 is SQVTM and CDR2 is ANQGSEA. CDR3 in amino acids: CSVEDNPGQGAYGYTF. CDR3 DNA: TGCAGCGTTGAGGATAATCCGGGACAGGGGGCCTATGGCTACACCTTC.